One TCR beta chain is described in this entry. Antigen specificity is unknown. The germline CDR1 and CDR2 sequences are SQVTM and ANQGSEA. The CDR3 is 12 residues long. This entry is derived from a study of CXCR3-negative and CXCR3-positive naive CD8 T cells. CD45RO-CCR7+CD27+CD95- defined naive CD8+ T cells. Libraries of TRB cDNA were made by 5' RACE and carried UMIs. TCRdb re-called the 5' RACE reads, yielding one record per CDR3 amino acid sequence without DNA. The sample's table shows under 150,000 distinct CDR3 sequences. Study-wide results and limits: CXCR3-negative naive cells had less hydrophobic TRB CDR3s than did CXCR3-positive naive cells. Naive CXCR3-negative cells resembled naive CXCR3-positive cells in TRBV-TRBJ usage; memory cells differed.

This chain links TRBV29-1 with TRBJ1-2; the TCRdb D gene call, TRBD1, has no DNA to confirm it. This clonotype was obtained from a human donor in good health. Some clones in this sample may be carry-over from other donors' samples. The sequenced sample was naive CXCR3+ CD8+ T cells from blood. Subset noted: CD45RO-CCR7+CD27+CD95- naive CD8+ T cells expressing CXCR3 (TNR3+). CDR3 sequence: CSVEGVDYGYTF.